Listed below are T cell receptor beta chains from one sample, sequenced in a study of blood T cell repertoires in COVID-19. The repertoire was sequenced with immunoSEQ multiplex PCR; TCRdb's copy has only in-frame clones and lacks some. Altogether about 150,000 clones are present, 65% to 90% being singletons, with the ten largest covering less than 3.5%. The sequencing sample was made of peripheral blood. The origin of the receptors is a man aged 65-85 years with acute or convalescent COVID-19. CDR3s include the opening cysteine and the closing phenylalanine or tryptophan. A D gene is named only where the DNA matches it firmly. Clone size is given for some rows only: seen once, a few or many times, or a class if the clone is expanded.

CDR3	DNA	J	D	size	V
CASSYPQGGGTDTQYF	TGTGCCAGCAGTTACCCACAGGGGGGCGGCACAGATACGCAGTATTTT	TRBJ2-3	TRBD1	-	TRBV6-6
CASSFSSGNTEAFF	TGTGCCAGCAGCTTTTCTTCAGGGAACACTGAAGCTTTCTTT	TRBJ1-1	-	-	TRBV5-4
CASSPGLAGAYNEQFF	TGTGCCAGCAGCCCGGGACTAGCGGGAGCTTACAATGAGCAGTTCTTC	TRBJ2-1	TRBD2	-	TRBV7-2
CASSSGQSWGEQYF	TGCGCCAGCAGCTCCGGACAGTCATGGGGCGAGCAGTACTTC	TRBJ2-7	-	-	TRBV5-1
CASSKEWQGVQETQYF	TGTGCCAGCAGCAAAGAGTGGCAGGGGGTTCAAGAGACCCAGTACTTC	TRBJ2-5	-	-	TRBV21-1
CATSRDQAGGNTIYF	TGTGCCACCAGCAGAGATCAGGCAGGGGGAAACACCATATATTTT	TRBJ1-3	-	-	TRBV15
CASTPGTGGREQYF	TGTGCCAGCACGCCCGGGACAGGGGGCCGAGAGCAGTACTTC	TRBJ2-7	TRBD1	-	TRBV28
CASSLAVADTEAFF	TGTGCCAGCAGCTTAGCGGTGGCAGACACTGAAGCTTTCTTT	TRBJ1-1	-	-	TRBV11-1
CASSVGGAGGNTIYF	TGTGCCAGCAGCGTAGGAGGGGCGGGAGGAAACACCATATATTTT	TRBJ1-3	-	many	TRBV9
CASSRNDRAYEQYF	TGTGCCAGCAGCAGAAATGACAGGGCCTACGAGCAGTACTTC	TRBJ2-7	TRBD1	-	TRBV5-6
CASSLALGGNYGYTF	TGTGCCAGCAGCTTAGCGTTGGGGGGTAACTATGGCTACACCTTC	TRBJ1-2	-	-	TRBV7-8
CASSETSTLTRGEQFF	TGTGCCAGCAGTGAAACGTCAACCCTAACTCGGGGAGAGCAGTTCTTC	TRBJ2-1	-	-	TRBV2
CATSDARTGLYGYTF	TGTGCCACCAGTGATGCGAGGACAGGACTCTATGGCTACACCTTC	TRBJ1-2	TRBD1	-	TRBV24-1
CSASRDEQYF	TGCAGTGCTAGTCGCGACGAGCAGTACTTC	TRBJ2-7	-	-	TRBV20-1
CASSPGLAGVSYNEQFF	TGTGCCAGCAGTCCGGGACTAGCGGGAGTTTCCTACAATGAGCAGTTCTTC	TRBJ2-1	TRBD2	few	TRBV27
CASSQDDSWTDTQYF	TGCGCCAGCAGCCAAGACGACTCCTGGACAGATACGCAGTATTTT	TRBJ2-3	-	few	TRBV4-3
CSASNQGLGQPQHF	TGCAGTGCTAGTAATCAGGGGTTGGGGCAGCCCCAGCATTTT	TRBJ1-5	-	-	TRBV20-1
CAISGGFTSTDTQYF	TGTGCCATCAGTGGAGGGTTCACTAGCACAGATACGCAGTATTTT	TRBJ2-3	-	-	TRBV10-3
CASSLSSPGETQYF	TGTGCCAGCAGTTTATCTAGTCCCGGGGAGACCCAGTACTTC	TRBJ2-5	-	-	TRBV27
CASSQDGAAGSGNTIYF	TGCGCCAGCAGCCAAGATGGAGCCGCCGGCTCTGGAAACACCATATATTTT	TRBJ1-3	-	-	TRBV4-3
CASSLFGTTTGELFF	TGTGCCAGCAGCTTATTTGGGACTACAACCGGGGAGCTGTTTTTT	TRBJ2-2	TRBD2	few	TRBV7-9
CASSRTGSTNEKLFF	TGCGCCAGCAGCCGAACAGGGTCGACTAATGAAAAACTGTTTTTT	TRBJ1-4	-	-	TRBV5-1
CASSLKTSGIYEQYF	TGTGCCAGCAGTTTAAAGACTAGCGGGATCTACGAGCAGTACTTC	TRBJ2-7	TRBD2	-	TRBV27
CASSSSSTGIDSYEQYF	TGTGCCAGCAGTTCCAGCTCGACAGGGATTGACTCCTACGAGCAGTACTTC	TRBJ2-7	TRBD1	-	TRBV27
CASSEGRHPYEQYF	TGTGCCAGCAGTGAAGGGCGGCATCCTTACGAGCAGTACTTC	TRBJ2-7	-	once	TRBV6-1
CASSQYRVGNTIYF	TGTGCCAGCAGCCAGTACAGGGTTGGAAACACCATATATTTT	TRBJ1-3	-	-	TRBV7-2
CSVGDRGISGNSYEQYF	TGCAGCGTTGGGGACAGGGGTATTAGCGGGAACTCCTACGAGCAGTACTTC	TRBJ2-7	TRBD1	-	TRBV29-1
CASSGLGPYEQYF	TGTGCCAGCAGCGGACTAGGCCCCTACGAGCAGTACTTC	TRBJ2-7	TRBD2	-	TRBV12-3/TRBV12-4
CASSRDRAGNTIYF	TGTGCCAGCTCACGGGACAGGGCTGGAAACACCATATATTTT	TRBJ1-3	TRBD1	-	TRBV18
CASARGQTNTEAFF	TGTGCCAGCGCGCGGGGACAGACGAACACTGAAGCTTTCTTT	TRBJ1-1	TRBD1	-	TRBV7-2
CASSLGLAGEDEQFF	TGTGCCAGCTCACTGGGACTAGCGGGAGAGGATGAGCAGTTCTTC	TRBJ2-1	TRBD2	-	TRBV18
CASSLMGGISSYEQYF	TGTGCCAGCAGCTTAATGGGCGGGATCAGCTCCTACGAGCAGTACTTC	TRBJ2-7	-	-	TRBV7-2
CASSLGLALSYEQYF	TGTGCCAGCAGCTTGGGACTAGCGCTCTCCTACGAGCAGTACTTC	TRBJ2-7	TRBD2	few	TRBV7-2
CASSTGTGWGYTF	TGTGCCAGCAGTACAGGGACAGGGTGGGGCTACACCTTC	TRBJ1-2	TRBD1	once	TRBV28
CATMTSGETQYF	TGTGCCACCATGACTAGCGGAGAGACCCAGTACTTC	TRBJ2-5	TRBD2	few	TRBV10-3
CATSRRSNGYTF	TGTGCCACCAGCAGGAGGTCTAACGGCTACACCTTC	TRBJ1-2	-	-	TRBV15
CASSPLAGSETQYF	TGTGCCAGCAGTCCCTTAGCGGGATCAGAGACCCAGTACTTC	TRBJ2-5	TRBD2	few	TRBV28